This T cell receptor beta chain stems from a study of T cell repertoires in cytomegalovirus infection. Turning to the study itself: It can be stated that public TCR beta signatures indicated CMV infection as well as a matching HLA type.

This clonotype occurred many times. The antigen remains undetermined. The study's findings and limits: The ex vivo response showed dominance by HLA-C-restricted CMV-specific TCR beta clonotypes.

From the reads, TCRdb called clonotypes with MiXCR, one entry per CDR3 protein. The sample shows fewer than 350,000 distinct CDR3 sequences, around a sixth of them seen only once. The ends were cut back, 5 bases at V and 0 bases at J, with 17 bases in the middle. The CDR3 contains 18 residues. Per the germline V gene, CDR1 is MDHEN and CDR2 is SYDVKM. The chain has TRBV28 and TRBJ1-6; D uncertain. The source material was PBMCs. The receptor was derived from a human donor in good health (CMV status not recorded). Some clones in this sample may be carry-over from other donors' samples. CDR3 protein: CASSHGGAMSSYNSPLHF. The CDR3 coding sequence is TGTGCCAGCAGTCACGGTGGAGCTATGAGCTCCTATAATTCACCCCTCCACTTT.